This T cell receptor beta chain was retrieved from a study of blood T cell repertoires in COVID-19. Study background: PBMCs, B-cell-depleted T cells, or T cells were the source of the cDNA or gDNA that made up the material.

The CDR3 spans 13 residues. Trimming removed 5 bases from V and 5 bases from J, with 9 bases in between. Germline V CDR1 and CDR2: KGHSH, LQKENI. This table comes from immunoSEQ multiplex PCR, and its TCRdb copy is limited to in-frame clones, with some not included. Here the sample spans about 78,000 clones, around 90% being singletons. The clonotype was recovered from a woman of 80 years or more with active or convalescent COVID-19. The chain recombines TRBV18 with TRBJ1-4; possible D gene TRBD1, 6 bases. Material for sequencing was peripheral blood. The CDR3 DNA sequence: TGTGCCAGCTCAATTCAGGGGAATGAAAAACTGTTTTTT. It specifies CASSIQGNEKLFF.